This T cell receptor (beta chain) stems from a study of shared clonotypes between healthy human individuals. As for the study in general: Plates per donor: three CD4 naive, three CD4 memory, two CD8 naive, one CD8 memory. Findings and limits, study-wide: Sharing of clonotypes among donors was expected to vary with sequencing depth.

Remarks on this clone: Its specificity is not known. At the DNA level, this CDR3 is encoded by other sequences in the same sample as well.

The method was immunoSEQ multiplex PCR; TCRdb's version includes in-frame clones alone and lacks a portion of them. The data contain more than 2,000,000 clones, about 92% of them singletons. Germline V gene data show CDR1 as SNHLY and CDR2 as FYNNEI. V dropped 6 bases and J dropped 0 bases, with 4 bases sitting between them. CDR3 length: 12 residues. This TCR was recovered from a man between 18 and 29 years old in good health. Some clones in this sample may be carry-over from other donors' samples. Sequences were obtained from naive CD4+ T cells from PBMCs. Subset noted: CD45RA+ positively selected. The gene calls are TRBV2 and TRBJ2-3; D remains ambiguous. CDR3 sequence: CASSVSTDTQYF. The DNA of the CDR3 is TGTGCCAGCAGCGTTAGCACAGATACGCAGTATTTT.